The clone carrying this TCR beta chain was found a few times. The antigen remains undetermined. Germline CDR1 and CDR2: SGHTA and FQGNSA. This CDR3 comprises 20 residues. V lost 0 bases, J lost 0 bases, and 18 bases lay in between. The data derive from a study of blood T cells in healthy people across ages. Study-level results: While age rose, TCR beta diversity per million T cells dropped in a roughly linear way.

The authors ran a second PCR of about 7 to 12 cycles using a sample-barcoded 5' primer and a J-beta primer mix. Each cDNA molecule carried a tag from a template-switch adaptor that contained 12 random nucleotides. TCRdb reprocessed the 5' RACE reads with MiXCR, giving one entry per CDR3 protein. Of over 600,000 distinct CDR3 sequences in the sample, around 41% were seen once. The origin of this receptor is a man older than 75 in good health. The chain links TRBV7-2 to TRBJ2-6, with a possible D match to TRBD1 (5 bases). Material: blood. The CDR3 sequence is CASSLATWTKALSGANVLTF. CDR3 in DNA: TGTGCCAGCAGCTTAGCGACGTGGACAAAAGCCCTCTCTGGGGCCAACGTCCTGACTTTC.